One sample yielded the 32 T cell receptor beta chains listed below, sequenced in a study of control samples from healthy donors and cancer patients (TCRdb year 2020). The library was obtained by the immunoSEQ multiplex PCR assay. This immuneACCESS table, as held by TCRdb, lists in-frame sequences with V and J called but not all clones. Of the missing ones, under half trace to an unresolved V gene in checked studies; the others have no known cause. In all, the sample holds approximately 97,000 clones, and 85% of those were seen once. The ten largest make up approximately 20% of the sample. The sequenced material came from blood. Source of these receptors: a man aged 30-40 years in good health.

The chain employs TRBV18 and TRBJ2-3, with D uncertain. V was pared by 3 bases and J by 2 bases, with 6 bases between. The CDR3 is 13 residues long. Germline V gene lookup returns CDR1 KGHSH and CDR2 LQKENI. The CDR3 bases are TGTGCCAGCTCACCCTCCCACACAGATACGCAGTATTTT. Translation gives CASSPSHTDTQYF. Filled out from reference TRBV18 and TRBJ2-3, the complete variable domain reads NAGVMQNPRHLVRRRGQEARLRCSPMKGHSHVYWYRQLPEEGLKFMVYLQKENIIDESGMPKERFSAEFPKEGPSILRIQQVVRGDSAAYFCASSPSHTDTQYFGPGTRLTVL.

This clone was observed a handful of times. V and J are TRBV7-9 and TRBJ2-7; TRBD2 is a possible D gene (5 bases). With 2 bases removed from V and 2 bases from J, the gap between germline ends came to 7 bases. Germline lookup yields CDR1 SEHNR and CDR2 FQNEAQ (reference sequence). This CDR3 is built from 13 residues. CDR3 nucleotide sequence: TGTGCCAGCAGCTTACGAGGGACCTACGAGCAGTACTTC. Its translation is CASSLRGTYEQYF.

In DNA, the CDR3 is TGTGCCAGCAGGGGGACAGGTCCTAATCCCTACGAGCAGTACTTC. Amino acid sequence: CASRGTGPNPYEQYF. V is TRBV2 and J is TRBJ2-7; TRBD1 matches 8 bases. Germline trimming cut 6 bases from V and 2 bases from J; bases unmatched to any gene: 9. The CDR3 length is 15 residues. The germline V gene has CDR1 SNHLY and CDR2 FYNNEI.

The rearrangement links TRBV28 to TRBJ2-1; a possible D gene is TRBD2 (5 bases). The germline V and J ends were trimmed by 2 bases and 3 bases, with 14 bases remaining between them. This CDR3 has 16 amino acids. Germline V CDR1 and CDR2: MDHEN, SYDVKM. The CDR3: CASSLMQTRDYNEQFF. The CDR3 DNA follows: TGTGCCAGCAGTTTAATGCAGACCCGGGACTACAATGAGCAGTTCTTC.

This chain connects TRBV6-5 to TRBJ1-5; no clear D gene. Germline CDR1 is MNHEY and CDR2 is SVGAGI. The V gene lost 5 bases and the J gene lost 3 bases, with 11 bases spanning the gap. This CDR3 region has 14 residues. The CDR3 bases are TGTGCCAGCAGTACCGGGGTCTACAATCAGCCCCAGCATTTT. Protein product: CASSTGVYNQPQHF.

This clone was detected a few times. V gene TRBV7-2 combines with J gene TRBJ1-5; no firm D call. The CDR3 extends over 14 amino acids. With 2 bases removed from V and 7 bases from J, the gap between germline ends came to 12 bases. Germline CDR1 reads SGHTA; CDR2 reads FQGNSA. CDR3 nucleotides: TGTGCCAGCAGCTTAATGGCAGGTGAACAGCCCCAGCATTTT. It yields the protein CASSLMAGEQPQHF. The full variable domain, in which reference TRBV7-2 and TRBJ1-5 provide the parts outside the CDR3, is GAGVSQSPSNKVTEKGKDVELRCDPISGHTALYWYRQSLGQGLEFLIYFQGNSAPDKSGLPSDRFSAERTGGSVSTLTIQRTQQEDSAVYLCASSLMAGEQPQHFGDGTRLSIL.

The chain couples TRBV7-8 to TRBJ1-4, with D possibly TRBD1 on 5 matching bases. CDR1 and CDR2 from the germline V gene are SGHVS and FQNEAQ. V was shortened by 2 bases and J by 4 bases, with 11 bases between the two germline ends. This CDR3 has 15 residues. CDR3 DNA: TGTGCCAGCAGCTTAAGAGGGACCTTTAATGAAAAACTGTTTTTT. It is translated as CASSLRGTFNEKLFF.

The chain combines TRBV18 with TRBJ1-5; D remains ambiguous. The V gene lost 3 bases and the J gene lost 1 base, with 16 bases spanning the gap. The V gene's germline CDR1 is KGHSH and CDR2 LQKENI. CDR3 length: 17 residues. CDR3: CASSPNRRVGSNQPQHF. CDR3 sequence (DNA): TGTGCCAGCTCACCTAACCGAAGGGTTGGGAGCAATCAGCCCCAGCATTTT.

The chain uses TRBV9 and TRBJ2-3, with D possibly being TRBD1 or TRBD2 (7 bases each). The CDR3 length is 15 residues. Trimming removed 4 bases at V and 8 bases at J, with 20 bases between. The germline V gene has CDR1 SGDLS and CDR2 YYNGEE. The CDR3 DNA reads as TGTGCCAGCAGCTCCCAGGGGGGGGGCCCCTCTACGCAGTATTTT. Encoded protein: CASSSQGGGPSTQYF.

This rearrangement joins TRBV7-9 to TRBJ1-1, with D perhaps TRBD1 (5 bases). V was cut by 3 bases and J by 9 bases, with 11 bases left in between. CDR3 length equals 12 residues. Germline assignment: CDR1 SEHNR and CDR2 FQNEAQ (reference sequence). The CDR3 bases are TGTGCCAGCAGCTTGGGGCCCTTTCAAGCTTTCTTT. Amino acid sequence: CASSLGPFQAFF.

In this sample, this clone turned up once. Written as DNA, the CDR3 is TGTGCCAGCAGCCAAGTGGGGGTAGCGGGGGAGGAGACCCAGTACTTC. Translating it yields CASSQVGVAGEETQYF. The chain has TRBV3-1 (or the pseudogene TRBV3-2) and TRBJ2-5, with 9 bases fitting TRBD2. The junction had 8 bases not matched to a gene; V was cut back by 1 base and J by 5 bases. CDR3 length: 16 residues. Germline-derived CDR1 and CDR2 are LGHDT and YNNKEL (reference sequence).

This chain uses TRBV27 with TRBJ2-6; TRBD1 agrees at 8 bases. J gave up 1 base and V 9 bases, and 5 bases lay outside the gene matches. Germline lookup yields CDR1 MNHEY and CDR2 SMNVEV (reference sequence). The CDR3 runs to 15 residues. The CDR3 nucleotides read TGTGCCAGATTCAGGACAGGGTCTGGGGCCAACGTCCTGACTTTC. Its translation is CARFRTGSGANVLTF.

The chain combines TRBV7-2 with TRBJ2-5, with TRBD2 matching 10 bases. Germline assignment: CDR1 SGHTA and CDR2 FQGNSA. V lost 5 bases and J lost 5; bases outside the gene matches: 8. The CDR3 runs to 15 residues. This CDR3 is CASSPQRGGGETQYF. The CDR3 DNA reads TGTGCCAGCAGCCCCCAGCGGGGGGGTGGGGAGACCCAGTACTTC.

This chain uses TRBV18 with TRBJ2-2; D ambiguous. Germline assignment: CDR1 KGHSH and CDR2 LQKENI. V lost 0 bases and J 13 bases, leaving 15 bases between the germline ends. This CDR3 is 14 amino acids long. The CDR3 here is CASSPPGRPGRLFF. The CDR3 DNA reads TGTGCCAGCTCACCACCGGGCAGACCGGGTCGGCTGTTTTTT.

The V and J genes are TRBV5-1 and TRBJ2-3; the D is unclear. The CDR3 consists of 14 residues. CDR1 and CDR2 from the germline V gene are SGHRS and YFSETQ. V lost 6 bases, J lost 2 bases, and 13 bases lay in between. This chain's CDR3 is CASNEASYTDTQYF. In DNA, the CDR3 is TGCGCCAGCAACGAGGCGAGCTACACAGATACGCAGTATTTT.

This clone has just a few counts. V and J are TRBV11-2 and TRBJ2-7, with unresolved D. Trimming cost V 2 bases and J 5 bases, with 13 bases left between them. Germline assignment: CDR1 SGHAT and CDR2 FQNNGV. The CDR3 contains 14 residues. For the CDR3, the DNA is TGTGCCAGCAGCTTAACACAACGCATCCACGAGCAGTACTTC. The encoded protein is CASSLTQRIHEQYF. The full variable domain, rest sourced from reference TRBV11-2 and TRBJ2-7, is EAGVAQSPRYKIIEKRQSVAFWCNPISGHATLYWYQQILGQGPKLLIQFQNNGVVDDSQLPKDRFSAERLKGVDSTLKIQPAKLEDSAVYLCASSLTQRIHEQYFGPGTRLTVT.

The gene calls are TRBV5-8 and TRBJ2-6, with TRBD1 as a possible D gene (6 bases). CDR3 length: 19 residues. Trimming left V 5 bases short and J 0 bases short, with 21 bases between. Germline V gives CDR1 SGHTS, CDR2 YDEGEE. The CDR3 region is CASRLIRGRTSSGANVLTF. The CDR3 nucleotides are TGTGCCAGCAGGTTAATCAGGGGACGGACAAGCTCTGGGGCCAACGTCCTGACTTTC. The whole variable domain, filled in from reference TRBV5-8 and TRBJ2-6, reads EAGVTQSPTHLIKTRGQQATLRCSPISGHTSVYWYQQALGLGLQFLLWYDEGEERNRGNFPPRFSGRQFPNYSSELNVNALELEDSALYLCASRLIRGRTSSGANVLTFGAGSRLTVL.

The rearrangement links TRBV5-1 to TRBJ2-3; 12 nucleotides align to TRBD1. The CDR3 runs to 16 residues. The trim removed 3 bases at V and 5 bases at J, leaving 7 bases unmatched. Germline CDR1 reads SGHRS; CDR2 reads YFSETQ. The CDR3 sequence: CASSSPGQGAGDTQYF. CDR3 bases: TGCGCCAGCAGCTCACCGGGACAGGGGGCTGGAGATACGCAGTATTTT.

The gene calls are TRBV24-1 and TRBJ1-5; D possibly corresponds to TRBD1 (6 bases). V was trimmed by 4 bases and J by 3 bases, leaving 21 bases between them. The germline CDR1 and CDR2 sequences are KGHDR and SFDVKD. CDR3 length: 18 amino acids. The CDR3 DNA follows: TGTGCCACCAGTGAACGACCGGGACAAGGGGAGGCCAATCAGCCCCAGCATTTT. Its translation is CATSERPGQGEANQPQHF.

The V gene is TRBV5-8, the J gene TRBJ2-7; the D gene is possibly TRBD1 (6 bases). Trimming stripped 7 bases from V and 6 bases from J, with 11 bases between. Germline CDR1 reads SGHTS; CDR2 reads YDEGEE. CDR3 size: 11 residues. The CDR3 DNA reads TGTGCCAGCCGACAGGCCAGCGAGCAGTACTTC. It encodes CASRQASEQYF.

The chain employs TRBV5-1 and TRBJ2-2; D not certain. CDR3 length: 13 residues. Between the trimmed V and J ends, which lost 0 bases and 3 bases, there was a span of 3 bases. CDR1 is SGHRS, CDR2 YFSETQ, per germline. CDR3 coding DNA: TGCGCCAGCAGCTTGGGGTACACCGGGGAGCTGTTTTTT. It specifies CASSLGYTGELFF.

This chain links TRBV12-3 or TRBV12-4 with TRBJ1-1; D might be TRBD1 (6 bases). The CDR3 spans 12 residues. Trimming removed 3 bases from V and 7 bases from J, with 9 bases in between. Written as DNA, the CDR3 is TGTGCCAGCAGTTTTGGGGGGCTTGAAGCTTTCTTT. Translation gives CASSFGGLEAFF.

Here the CDR3 reads CASSEGFATNEKLFF. DNA of the CDR3: TGTGCCAGCAGCGAGGGGTTCGCAACTAATGAAAAACTGTTTTTT. The V and J genes are TRBV6-5 and TRBJ1-4, with a possible D match to TRBD1 (5 bases). The CDR3 loop spans 15 amino acids. V was clipped by 6 bases and J by 0 bases, with 11 bases between them. CDR1 is MNHEY and CDR2 is SVGAGI in the germline V gene.

The chain uses TRBV5-8 and TRBJ2-7, with 9 positions matching TRBD1. Germline CDR1 reads SGHTS; CDR2 reads YDEGEE. There are 14 residues in the CDR3. J gave up 3 bases and V 0 bases, and 1 base lay outside the gene matches. In DNA, the CDR3 is TGTGCCAGCAGCTTGGGACAGGGGGTCTACGAGCAGTACTTC. This sequence encodes CASSLGQGVYEQYF.

The chain carries TRBV3-1 (or the pseudogene TRBV3-2) and TRBJ1-2; D unresolved. The CDR3 loop spans 15 amino acids. Looked up from germline, CDR1 is LGHDT and CDR2 is YNNKEL (reference sequence). V shed 0 bases and J shed 5 bases, with 13 bases lying between them. The CDR3 DNA is TGTGCCAGCAGCCAAGATTCGACGCCAAGGTATGGCTACACCTTC. Protein product: CASSQDSTPRYGYTF.

The CDR3 bases are TGTGCCAGCAGTGGAACAGCGAACACCGGGGAGCTGTTTTTT. It yields the protein CASSGTANTGELFF. The chain combines TRBV25-1 with TRBJ2-2; D ambiguous. Between the trimmed V and J ends, which lost 4 bases and 0 bases, there was a span of 6 bases. Germline V lookup: CDR1 MGHDK, CDR2 SYGVNS. The CDR3 contains 14 residues. Complete variable domain (other parts from reference TRBV25-1 and TRBJ2-2): EADIYQTPRYLVIGTGKKITLECSQTMGHDKMYWYQQDPGMELHLIHYSYGVNSTEKGDLSSESTVSRIRTEHFPLTLESARPSHTSQYLCASSGTANTGELFFGEGSRLTVL.

The chain couples TRBV4-2 to TRBJ2-7; 8 bases line up with TRBD2. V shed 3 bases, J shed 2 bases, and the junction held 0 bases outside the gene matches. The CDR3 sequence is 13 residues long. Germline assignment: CDR1 LGHNA and CDR2 YNFKEQ. The CDR3 reads CASSQGLAYEQYF. DNA of the CDR3: TGTGCCAGCAGCCAGGGACTAGCCTACGAGCAGTACTTC.

This clone appeared a few times. The V call is TRBV10-2, the J call TRBJ2-7, with TRBD1 as a possible D gene (5 bases). The CDR3 sequence is 13 residues long. V dropped 1 base and J dropped 3 bases, with 7 bases sitting between them. The germline CDR1 and CDR2 sequences are WSHSY and SAAADI. The CDR3 DNA sequence: TGCGCCAGCAGTGAGTTCCAGGGCTACGAGCAGTACTTC. This gives the protein CASSEFQGYEQYF.

The CDR3 DNA reads TGCAGTGCTAGTCGGGTCTCACTCGACCTTAACTATGGCTACACCTTC. This gives the protein CSASRVSLDLNYGYTF. The gene calls are TRBV20-1 and TRBJ1-2; no definite D call. The CDR3 extends over 16 amino acids. Germline V lookup: CDR1 DFQATT, CDR2 SNEGSKA (reference sequence). Trimming removed 3 bases from V and 1 base from J, with 18 bases in between.

This sequence joins TRBV28 and TRBJ2-1; D is possibly TRBD2 (7 bases). Trimming took 3 bases from V and 8 from J, leaving 11 bases between them. The CDR3 spans 13 residues. From germline, CDR1 is MDHEN and CDR2 SYDVKM. In DNA form, the CDR3 reads TGTGCCAGCAGTTTCCAGGGGAGGGATGAGCAGTTCTTC. It is translated as CASSFQGRDEQFF.

The chain carries TRBV23-1 and TRBJ1-2; D is perhaps TRBD1 (6 bases). TRBV23-1 is known as an ORF, though its function is uncertain. The germline V and J ends were trimmed by 7 bases and 4 bases, with 16 bases remaining between them. The CDR3 extends over 14 amino acids. The CDR3 DNA sequence: TGCGCCAGCACCCGGGGAGGGGGTGGCTATGGCTACACCTTC. This sequence encodes CASTRGGGGYGYTF.

The chain is built from TRBV24-1 and TRBJ2-3, with D hard to call. Trimming took off 8 bases at V and 4 bases at J, with 18 bases between the two ends. Germline V gives CDR1 KGHDR, CDR2 SFDVKD. This CDR3 region has 15 residues. CDR3 DNA sequence: TGTGCCACCAACCCCAGGACCACGAACGCAGATACGCAGTATTTT. Translating gives CATNPRTTNADTQYF.